The 24 T cell receptor beta chains below all came from one sample that was sequenced in a study of regulatory T cells in long-lasting Graves disease. Sequencing libraries for TCR beta were prepared with iRepertoire HTBI primers and Arm-PCR of CDR3 regions. Using its own MiXCR run on the multiplex PCR reads, TCRdb lists one record per CDR3 protein. The data hold more than 350,000 distinct CDR3 sequences, with approximately 22% observed a single time. This sample's time point: persistent/refractory GD, antithyroid drugs over 5 years with positive TRAb. After RNA was extracted from PBMCs, the TCR library was made from it. Source: peripheral blood mononuclear cells (PBMCs), taken when the disease was refractory, from a patient treated with antithyroid drugs. The receptor set was obtained from a female donor with Graves disease.

This clonotype was observed a handful of times. V and J are TRBV9 and TRBJ1-2; perhaps TRBD1 as D (6 bases). The CDR3 extends over 16 amino acids. Trimming stripped 3 bases from V and 5 bases from J, with 20 bases between. CDR1 and CDR2 from the germline V gene are SGDLS and YYNGEE. The CDR3 DNA reads as TGTGCCAGCAGCGGAATACAGGGACTACAAGGATATGGCTACACCTTC. Its translation: CASSGIQGLQGYGYTF.

The chain couples TRBV29-1 to TRBJ2-2; 9 bases line up with TRBD2. CDR3 size: 16 residues. CDR1 and CDR2 (germline): SQVTM, ANQGSEA. V lost 4 bases, J lost 5 bases, and 11 bases stayed unmatched. The CDR3 nucleotides are TGCAGCGTTGCGGGCGGGAGGGGGGTACAGACCGGGGAGCTGTTTTTT. Translation: CSVAGGRGVQTGELFF.

V and J are TRBV19 and TRBJ2-2; D remains unclear. The germline V and J ends were trimmed by 9 bases and 0 bases, with 8 bases remaining between them. This CDR3 contains 13 residues. CDR1 LNHDA and CDR2 SQIVND come from the germline V gene (reference sequence). The CDR3 protein is CASPTANTGELFF. The CDR3 DNA reads as TGTGCCAGCCCGACGGCGAACACCGGGGAGCTGTTTTTT.

This clonotype was seen many times. V and J are TRBV7-9 and TRBJ2-7; D is undetermined. The CDR3 is made up of 13 amino acids. Trimming took 1 base from V and 0 from J, leaving 4 bases between them. Germline assignment: CDR1 SEHNR and CDR2 FQNEAQ (reference sequence). CDR3 region: CASSLGNSYEQYF. The CDR3 region has the DNA TGTGCCAGCAGCTTAGGAAACTCCTACGAGCAGTACTTC.

With respect to this clonotype: With a much larger clone just one base away, this may be a read error. Because the CDR3 is missing its conserved closing phenylalanine or tryptophan, this is likely a read error. This chain's CDR3 is CASSSGTAVFEPQHL. The CDR3 DNA reads as TGTGCCAGCAGTTCCGGGACCGCAGTCTTTGAGCCCCAGCATCTT. The V and J genes are TRBV28 and TRBJ1-5, with D maybe TRBD1 (5 bases). The germline CDR1 and CDR2 sequences are MDHEN and SYDVKM. The germline V and J ends were trimmed by 4 bases and 8 bases, with 18 bases remaining between them. The CDR3 spans 15 residues.

The V gene is TRBV6-2 or TRBV6-3, the J gene TRBJ2-1; no firm D call. In germline, CDR1 is MNHEY, CDR2 SVGEGT. Trimming shortened V by 0 bases and J by 7 bases, and 13 bases separated the two germline ends. This CDR3 has 15 amino acids. Written as DNA, the CDR3 is TGTGCCAGCAGTTACTCGAAGGGCCGCTTGAATGAGCAGTTCTTC. Translating gives CASSYSKGRLNEQFF.

This clonotype was seen repeatedly, ten times or more. The J gene is TRBJ2-5, the V gene TRBV24-1; D is possibly TRBD1 (6 bases). This CDR3 has 15 residues. Trimming pared 4 bases from V and 1 base from J, leaving 12 bases between. Germline V gene lookup returns CDR1 KGHDR and CDR2 SFDVKD. The CDR3 DNA follows: TGTGCCACCAGTGAACCGGACAGCATCCAAGAGACCCAGTACTTC. Translating gives CATSEPDSIQETQYF.

This clonotype occurred many times. The genes are TRBV7-9 and TRBJ2-5; D is uncertain. Looked up from germline, CDR1 is SEHNR and CDR2 is FQNEAQ (reference sequence). The CDR3 loop spans 15 amino acids. V was clipped by 2 bases and J by 2 bases, with 12 bases between them. In DNA, the CDR3 is TGTGCCAGCAGCTTAATTCGTGAAGGGCAAGAGACCCAGTACTTC. This codes for CASSLIREGQETQYF.

This clonotype was counted many times. The gene calls are TRBV28 and TRBJ1-1; 8 bases line up with TRBD1. This CDR3 has 15 amino acids. The germline CDR1 and CDR2 sequences are MDHEN and SYDVKM. After removal of 4 bases from V and 3 bases from J, the junction contained 7 bases not matched to a gene. The CDR3, as DNA: TGTGCCAGCAGTTCCACTACAGGGGGGGACACTGAAGCTTTCTTT. Amino acids: CASSSTTGGDTEAFF.

The chain couples TRBV29-1 to TRBJ1-1, with D possibly TRBD1 on 6 matching bases. The CDR3 spans 14 residues. CDR1 and CDR2 (germline): SQVTM, ANQGSEA. The V gene lost 4 bases and the J gene lost 6 bases, with 18 bases spanning the gap. Here the CDR3 reads CSVAWDTRGAEAFF. For the CDR3, the DNA is TGCAGCGTTGCTTGGGACACCCGGGGCGCTGAAGCTTTCTTT.

In this sample, this clonotype turned up many times. The chain is built from TRBV3-1 and TRBJ1-1; D is unclear. Germline CDR1 LGHDT, CDR2 YNNKEL (reference sequence). This CDR3 region has 12 residues. Trimming shortened V by 0 bases and J by 10 bases, and 9 bases separated the two germline ends. The CDR3 reads CASSQDTRVAFF. The CDR3 region has the DNA TGTGCCAGCAGCCAAGATACGAGGGTAGCTTTCTTT.

The table lists this clonotype with a few counts. A read error may explain this, as a much larger clone is one base away. The rearrangement links TRBV10-3 to TRBJ2-4; D might be TRBD2 (6 bases). Per the germline V gene, CDR1 is ENHRY and CDR2 is SYGVKD. The CDR3 totals 15 residues. CDR3 coding DNA: TGTGTCATCAGTGAGTCTGGAGGGACCAAAAACATTCAGTACTTC. This encodes CVISESGGTKNIQYF.

This clonotype was counted a few times. The V and J genes are TRBV19 and TRBJ2-1; no firm D call. Germline values: CDR1 LNHDA, CDR2 SQIVND (reference sequence). V was clipped by 7 bases and J by 8 bases, with 18 bases between them. CDR3 length: 14 amino acids. CDR3 coding DNA: TGTGCCAGTATCCCAAAGATTGGGCGCTATGAGCAGTTCTTC. Translation gives CASIPKIGRYEQFF.

The table lists this clonotype with a count of one. The CDR3 loop reads CASSVDEGAPDYNEQFF. CDR3 DNA sequence: TGTGCCAGCAGCGTAGATGAAGGCGCGCCAGATTACAATGAGCAGTTCTTC. The rearrangement joins TRBV9 to TRBJ2-1; no clear D gene. Germline CDR1 and CDR2: SGDLS and YYNGEE. This CDR3 has 17 residues. Trimming shortened V by 0 bases and J by 4 bases, and 17 bases separated the two germline ends.

The chain employs TRBV19 and TRBJ2-7; 7 positions agree with TRBD1. With 0 bases clipped from V and 2 bases from J, the junction kept 7 bases outside the gene matches. The CDR3 consists of 16 residues. Germline CDR1 reads LNHDA; CDR2 reads SQIVND (reference sequence). CDR3 residues: CASSIEGQVFPYEQYF. CDR3 DNA: TGTGCCAGTAGTATAGAAGGACAGGTTTTTCCCTACGAGCAGTACTTC.

The sample holds many counts of this clonotype. This chain joins TRBV18 and TRBJ1-4; D is possibly TRBD1 (6 bases). This CDR3 region has 15 residues. Germline CDR1 and CDR2: KGHSH and LQKENI. The V and J ends lost 10 bases and 4 bases respectively, with 19 bases between them. The CDR3 DNA is TGTGCCACAACCGGGACAACCTTTGGTAATGAAAAACTGTTTTTT. Its protein is CATTGTTFGNEKLFF.

This clonotype was counted ten times or more. The chain joins TRBV18 to TRBJ1-2, with no clear D. V lost 0 bases and J 7 bases, leaving 9 bases between the germline ends. The germline V gene encodes CDR1 KGHSH and CDR2 LQKENI. This CDR3 spans 13 amino acids. The CDR3 DNA reads TGTGCCAGCTCACCACCGGGGATGGCTGGCTACACCTTC. Its protein is CASSPPGMAGYTF. Full variable domain (rest looked up from reference TRBV18 and TRBJ1-2): NAGVMQNPRHLVRRRGQEARLRCSPMKGHSHVYWYRQLPEEGLKFMVYLQKENIIDESGMPKERFSAEFPKEGPSILRIQQVVRGDSAAYFCASSPPGMAGYTFGSGTRLTVV.

This clonotype was seen ten or more times. The V gene is TRBV29-1, the J gene TRBJ2-7, with D perhaps matching TRBD1 (6 bases). The ends were cut back, 5 bases at V and 5 bases at J, with 10 bases in the middle. This CDR3 comprises 11 residues. CDR1 SQVTM and CDR2 ANQGSEA come from the germline V gene. DNA for the CDR3: TGCAGCGTTCAACAGGGTGACGAGCAGTACTTC. This sequence encodes CSVQQGDEQYF.

This clonotype was seen repeatedly, ten times or more. This sequence joins TRBV7-6 and TRBJ2-7; 8 bases are a match to TRBD1. The germline CDR1 and CDR2 sequences are SGHVS and FNYEAQ. This CDR3 comprises 15 residues. The junction had 12 bases not matched to a gene; V was cut back by 5 bases and J by 6 bases. The CDR3 DNA reads as TGTGCCAGCAGCATGGAGGACAGGGCTGGTCTCGAGCAGTACTTC. Protein product: CASSMEDRAGLEQYF.

This clonotype was seen a few times. The rearrangement uses TRBV4-1 and TRBJ2-3, with D hard to call. CDR1 and CDR2 from the germline V gene are MGHRA and YSYEKL. The CDR3 is made up of 16 amino acids. Trimming took 0 bases from V and 1 from J, leaving 11 bases between them. CDR3 sequence: CASSQEAAEGTDTQYF. The DNA for the CDR3 is TGCGCCAGCAGCCAAGAGGCGGCGGAAGGCACAGATACGCAGTATTTT.

V usage is TRBV5-6 and J usage is TRBJ2-2; 8 bases are shared with TRBD2. The CDR3 spans 15 residues. Trimming took 3 bases from V and 3 from J; bases not matched to a gene: 4. CDR1 is SGHDT, CDR2 YYEEEE, per germline. The chain's CDR3 is CASSWSGSDTGELFF. CDR3 nucleotides: TGTGCCAGCAGCTGGAGCGGGAGTGACACCGGGGAGCTGTTTTTT.

At least ten counts were recorded for this clonotype. The chain employs TRBV6-1 and TRBJ2-7; TRBD2 matches at 14 bases. Per the germline V gene, CDR1 is MNHNS and CDR2 is SASEGT. The CDR3 is made up of 15 amino acids. With V trimmed by 6 bases and J by 6 bases, 7 bases remained unmatched. The CDR3 sequence is CASSPGLAGDREQYF. Here the CDR3 DNA reads TGTGCCAGCAGCCCGGGACTAGCGGGAGATCGCGAGCAGTACTTC.

This clonotype was seen many times. J is TRBJ2-2 and V is TRBV12-3 or TRBV12-4, with D possibly TRBD2 on 5 matching bases. The ends were cut back, 6 bases at V and 5 bases at J, with 13 bases in the middle. This CDR3 spans 14 amino acids. The chain's CDR3 is CASSLTGGTGELFF. The DNA of the CDR3 is TGTGCCAGCAGCTTAACCGGCGGGACCGGGGAGCTGTTTTTT.

The chain combines TRBV6-1 with TRBJ2-1, with 7 bases lining up with TRBD2. Germline V gene data show CDR1 as MNHNS and CDR2 as SASEGT. The CDR3 extends over 16 amino acids. Unmatched junction bases numbered 10, after V lost 6 bases and J lost 2 bases. The CDR3 nucleotides are TGTGCCAGCAGCCAAAGTAGCGGGCGCCCCTACAATGAGCAGTTCTTC. Translated: CASSQSSGRPYNEQFF.